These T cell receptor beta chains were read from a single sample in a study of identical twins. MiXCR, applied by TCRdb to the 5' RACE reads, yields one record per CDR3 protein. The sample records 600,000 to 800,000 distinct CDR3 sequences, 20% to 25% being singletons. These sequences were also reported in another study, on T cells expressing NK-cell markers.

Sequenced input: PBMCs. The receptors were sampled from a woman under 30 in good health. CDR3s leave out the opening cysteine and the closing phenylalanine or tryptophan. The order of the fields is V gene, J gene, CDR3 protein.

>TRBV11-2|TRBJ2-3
ASSAQGRSTDTQY
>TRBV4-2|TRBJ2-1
ASSQVGQGLYNEQF
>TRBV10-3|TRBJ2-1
AISVRGAGSTAGEYNEQF
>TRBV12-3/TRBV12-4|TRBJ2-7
ASSVAPFEQY
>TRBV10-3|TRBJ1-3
AISPSPGPRHGNTIY
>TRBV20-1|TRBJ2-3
SARRGGEDTQY
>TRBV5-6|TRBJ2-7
ASSLGAGAYEQY
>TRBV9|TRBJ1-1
ASRNEQDGGTEAF
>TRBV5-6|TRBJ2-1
ASSRLGNSYNEQF
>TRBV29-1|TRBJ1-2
SGGQGATYGYT
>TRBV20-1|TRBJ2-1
SAPGPSSYNEQF
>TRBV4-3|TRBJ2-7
ASSQDLAGEQY
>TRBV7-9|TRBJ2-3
ASTLRGDPLDTQY
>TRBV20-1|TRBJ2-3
SAWAVGDTDTQY
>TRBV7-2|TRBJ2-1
ASSRDRDNEQF
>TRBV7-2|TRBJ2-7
ASSLASGGVYEQY
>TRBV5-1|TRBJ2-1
ASSWEGTSSYNEQF
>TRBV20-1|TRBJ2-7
SARDLSDSYEQY
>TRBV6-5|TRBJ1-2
ASSYPLRGGGNYGYT
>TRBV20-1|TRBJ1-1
SARDLVGSLGAF
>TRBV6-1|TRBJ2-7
ASRTGTTVYEQY
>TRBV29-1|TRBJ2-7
SVEDGGLTYEQY
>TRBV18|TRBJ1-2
ASSLTQSNYGYT
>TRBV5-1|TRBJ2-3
ASSLAGSGSSTDTQY